This paragraph reports one T cell receptor beta chain. The data were taken from a study of OX40 agonist ivuxolimab in advanced cancers. Study-wide background: Checkpoint inhibitors had been given previously to 35% to 50% of patients.

Sequencing used immunoSEQ multiplex PCR; TCRdb keeps in-frame clones, though not all of them. The sample consists of some 70,000 clones, roughly 90% of them appearing once. The CDR3 sequence is 15 residues long. Germline loops: CDR1 SGHRS, CDR2 YFSETQ. J gave up 3 bases and V 4 bases, and 8 bases lay outside the gene matches. This clonotype was obtained from an adult with an advanced solid tumor such as melanoma, head and neck, liver or kidney cancer. The sequencing here drew on CD4+ or CD8+ T cells sorted from blood, taken in a trial of the OX40 agonist ivuxolimab. The J gene is TRBJ2-7, the V gene TRBV5-1; 9 nucleotides agree with TRBD1. CDR3 in amino acids: CASSQTPGQGYEQYF. The CDR3 nucleotides are TGCGCCAGCAGCCAGACCCCGGGACAGGGCTACGAGCAGTACTTC.